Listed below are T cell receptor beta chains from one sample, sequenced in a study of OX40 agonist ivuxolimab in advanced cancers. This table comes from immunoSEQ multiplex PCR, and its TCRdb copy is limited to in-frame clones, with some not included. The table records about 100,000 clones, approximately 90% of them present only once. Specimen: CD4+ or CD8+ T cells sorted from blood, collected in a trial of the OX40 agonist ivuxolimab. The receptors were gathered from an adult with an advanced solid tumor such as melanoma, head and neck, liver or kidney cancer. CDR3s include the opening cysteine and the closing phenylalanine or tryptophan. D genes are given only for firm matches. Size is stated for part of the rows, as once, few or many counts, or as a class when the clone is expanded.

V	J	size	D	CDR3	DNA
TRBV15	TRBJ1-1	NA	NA	CATSRVVTDEAFF	TGTGCCACCAGCAGAGTGGTGACAGATGAAGCTTTCTTT
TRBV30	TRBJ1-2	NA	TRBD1	CAWCRDREPNGYTF	TGTGCCTGGTGCCGGGACAGGGAACCAAATGGCTACACCTTC
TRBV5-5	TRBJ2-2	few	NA	CASSLGTNNRELFF	TGTGCCAGCAGCTTGGGGACCAATAACCGGGAGCTGTTTTTT
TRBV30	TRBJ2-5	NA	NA	CAWSVPPRETQYF	TGTGCCTGGAGTGTACCTCCCCGGGAGACCCAGTACTTC
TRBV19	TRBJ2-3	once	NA	CASSIGHGDTQYF	TGTGCCAGTAGTATAGGACACGGAGATACGCAGTATTTT
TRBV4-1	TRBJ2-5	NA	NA	CASSQNGVQETQYF	TGCGCCAGCAGCCAAAATGGGGTGCAAGAGACCCAGTACTTC
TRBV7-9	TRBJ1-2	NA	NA	CASSRKDYGYTF	TGTGCCAGCAGTAGAAAAGACTATGGCTACACCTTC
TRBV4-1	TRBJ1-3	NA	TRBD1	CASSQHRDRGFPSGNTIYF	TGCGCCAGCAGCCAGCACCGGGACAGGGGTTTCCCCTCTGGAAACACCATATATTTT
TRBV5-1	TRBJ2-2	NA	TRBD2	CASSLGLAGGTGELFF	TGCGCCAGCAGCTTGGGGCTAGCGGGAGGAACCGGGGAGCTGTTTTTT
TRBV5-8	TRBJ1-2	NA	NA	CASSLGTVYGYTF	TGTGCCAGCAGCTTGGGGACAGTTTATGGCTACACCTTC
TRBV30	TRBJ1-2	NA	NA	CAWSVQANYGYTF	TGTGCCTGGAGTGTACAAGCTAACTATGGCTACACCTTC
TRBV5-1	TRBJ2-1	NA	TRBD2	CASSFVIAGYNEQFF	TGCGCCAGCAGCTTTGTAATAGCGGGTTACAATGAGCAGTTCTTC
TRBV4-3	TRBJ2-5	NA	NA	CASSQEVGAAAGTQYF	TGCGCCAGCAGCCAAGAAGTGGGGGCTGCTGCTGGGACCCAGTACTTC
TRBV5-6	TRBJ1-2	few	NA	CASSPDSSGYGYTF	TGTGCCAGCAGCCCCGACAGTTCCGGGTATGGCTACACCTTC
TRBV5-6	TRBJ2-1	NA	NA	CASSRTRSGYNEQFF	TGTGCCAGCAGCCGGACGCGCTCGGGTTACAATGAGCAGTTCTTC
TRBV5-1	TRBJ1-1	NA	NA	CASRSFWENTEAFF	TGCGCCAGCCGATCGTTTTGGGAGAACACTGAAGCTTTCTTT
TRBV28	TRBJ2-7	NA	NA	CASSVGRYEQYF	TGTGCCAGCAGTGTCGGCCGGTACGAGCAGTACTTC
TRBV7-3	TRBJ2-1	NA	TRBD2	CASSQAGNEQFF	TGTGCCAGCAGTCAAGCGGGGAATGAGCAGTTCTTC
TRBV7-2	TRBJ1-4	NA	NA	CASSLQHENEKLFF	TGTGCCAGCAGCTTGCAGCATGAAAATGAAAAACTGTTTTTT
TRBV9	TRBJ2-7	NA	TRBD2	CASSVGTSGRAAEQYF	TGTGCCAGCAGCGTAGGGACTAGCGGGAGGGCCGCCGAGCAGTACTTC
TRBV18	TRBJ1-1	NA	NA	CASSRVRDTEAFF	TGTGCCAGCTCACGCGTGAGGGACACTGAAGCTTTCTTT
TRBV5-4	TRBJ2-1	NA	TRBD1	CASSLGQGWGYNEQFF	TGTGCCAGCAGCTTGGGACAGGGTTGGGGGTACAATGAGCAGTTCTTC
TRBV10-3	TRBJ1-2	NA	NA	CAISESGQAQGGYTF	TGTGCCATCAGTGAGTCCGGGCAGGCCCAGGGTGGCTACACCTTC